Sequencing of this TCR beta chain was carried out in a study of cytomegalovirus exposure and HLA in healthy donors (dated by TCRdb to about 2017). Concerning the study at large: According to a later analysis, the approximately 130 validation repertoires were produced on the same platform as the 600 to 850 repertoires of the first cohort. The study was designed to test whether signatures of past pathogen exposure could be identified by cataloging public T cell receptors. Besides the first cohort of around 700 subjects, a separate validation cohort made up of roughly 120 different subjects was used. To predict cytomegalovirus infection status, the study combined high-throughput TCR immunosequencing, statistical association of individual TCRs with disease status, and machine learning.

What the research found in general, with its limitations: A total of 150 or so TCR beta chains were listed by the study as associated with cytomegalovirus. The authors suggested that the approach could potentially be generalized to other disease states and immunological phenotypes. All 120 repertoires were used to score co-occurrence in the validation cohort in a later analysis, because that analysis had no HLA typing for the cohort. The classifier was reported to diagnose cytomegalovirus status with high specificity and sensitivity in both the original cohort and the validation cohort. In vitro tests confirmed that a few of the cytomegalovirus-associated TCR beta chains recognize cytomegalovirus antigens. Subsequent analysis determined that TCRs grouped into clusters in the first cohort also showed a tendency toward co-occurrence across the 130 or so validation repertoires, and 94% of cluster scores exceeded 0. Most TCR sequences were seen in very few donors, while some public TCRs were found in many individuals.

Donors formed part of the validation cohort, which comprised 95 to 150 subjects and was distinct from the first cohort of 550 to 850 subjects. V loses 1 base of germline sequence and J loses 6 bases, and the interval between the two ends is 10 bases. The CDR3 spans 13 residues, from the cysteine through the phenylalanine. CDR3 DNA only is kept here, 39 bases in frame from base 1. The germline V gene provides CDR1 SGHTA and CDR2 FQGTGA. Comments on this clone: Its antigen is currently not known. Base-call qualities are not available, and no considerably larger clone is one nucleotide away.

Libraries came from the immunoSEQ multiplex PCR assay. The authors' pipeline ran thus. A statistical classification framework was developed to diagnose cytomegalovirus status using the catalog of TCR beta chain sequences. TCRdb mirrors the immuneACCESS table, restricted to in-frame sequences. Some clones are absent from its copies; in checked studies, under half trace to an unresolved V gene, and the reason for the others is unknown. That table gives V, J and clone size, and the DNA gave D and trimming. The sample includes about 260,000 clones, with 90% observed a single time. The top ten clonotypes cover under 4% of the sample.

Sequenced input: PBMCs. The chain is made from TRBV7-3 and TRBJ2-7; no D gene can be assigned with confidence. This TCR was sampled from a woman aged 30 to 39 in good health and CMV-seronegative. The CDR3 region reads CASSLNVLSEQYF. The nucleotide sequence reads TGTGCCAGCAGCTTAAATGTGCTAAGCGAGCAGTACTTC. The reference TRBV7-3 and TRBJ2-7 proteins fill in what lies around the CDR3, so the full variable domain reads GAGVSQTPSNKVTEKGKYVELRCDPISGHTALYWYRQSLGQGPEFLIYFQGTGAADDSGLPNDRFFAVRPEGSVSTLKIQRTERGDSAVYLCASSLNVLSEQYFGPGTRLTVT.